This entry lists 10 T cell receptor beta chains sequenced from one sample in a study of blood T cell repertoires in COVID-19. Sequencing was performed with immunoSEQ multiplex PCR; in TCRdb, only in-frame clones are kept and a portion is missing. The data contain hundreds of thousands of clones, around nine tenths of them seen just once; the ten biggest clones take up approximately 2%. Sequenced material: PBMCs or T cells enriched from blood (not recorded which). These TCRs come from a woman between 18 and 30 years old with acute COVID-19.

This chain joins TRBV6-4 and TRBJ1-6; D not certain. Per germline, CDR1 MRHNA and CDR2 SNTAGT. V was clipped by 3 bases and J by 9 bases, with 9 bases between them. The CDR3 covers 13 residues. The CDR3 DNA reads TGTGCCAGCAGTGAAGGGAGGGCTTCACCCCTCCACTTT. It codes for CASSEGRASPLHF.

The gene calls are TRBV28 and TRBJ2-2; D possibly corresponds to TRBD2 (7 bases). The CDR3 has 15 residues. V was shortened by 4 bases and J by 5 bases, with 14 bases between the two germline ends. The germline gives CDR1 MDHEN, CDR2 SYDVKM. This chain's CDR3 is CASSWGGLRTGELFF. The CDR3 DNA sequence: TGTGCCAGCAGTTGGGGGGGGCTTCGGACCGGGGAGCTGTTTTTT.

The chain uses TRBV7-6 and TRBJ2-7; 7 positions agree with TRBD1. CDR1 is SGHVS and CDR2 is FNYEAQ in the germline V gene. The trim removed 1 base at V and 0 bases at J, leaving 9 bases unmatched. The CDR3 has 17 amino acids. The CDR3 loop reads CASSLGVTGTFSYEQYF. In nucleotides, the CDR3 is TGTGCCAGCAGCTTAGGCGTGACAGGGACCTTCTCCTACGAGCAGTACTTC.

This clone occurred once. The rearrangement joins TRBV4-3 to TRBJ2-7, with D perhaps TRBD1 (5 bases). The CDR3 spans 14 residues. V lost 0 bases to trimming and J lost 4 bases, with 10 bases between them. The germline gives CDR1 LGHNA, CDR2 YSLEER. The CDR3 DNA sequence: TGCGCCAGCAGCCAAGATACAGGAGATTACGAGCAGTACTTC. It is translated as CASSQDTGDYEQYF.

Turning to this clone: Given a much more abundant clone one base away, this may be a read error. J is TRBJ1-2 and V is TRBV5-4, with unresolved D. Germline-derived CDR1 and CDR2 are SGHNT and YYREEE (reference sequence). V was cut by 0 bases and J by 4 bases, with 4 bases left in between. This CDR3 is 12 amino acids long. CDR3 sequence reads: CASSLESYGYTF. The CDR3 DNA sequence: TGTGCCAGCAGCTTGGAGAGCTATGGCTACACCTTC.

The rearrangement joins TRBV5-1 to TRBJ2-1; TRBD2 is a possible D gene (6 bases). The V gene lost 4 bases and the J gene lost 5 bases, with 13 bases spanning the gap. The CDR3 is 14 amino acids. CDR1 and CDR2 (germline): SGHRS, YFSETQ. The CDR3, as DNA: TGCGCCAGCAGCCCGCGACTAGTAGACAATGAGCAGTTCTTC. Protein: CASSPRLVDNEQFF.

This clone was counted once. This chain joins TRBV7-2 and TRBJ2-3; D is undetermined. Germline V gene sequence: CDR1 SGHTA, CDR2 FQGNSA. The CDR3 covers 13 residues. With 5 bases removed from V and 5 bases from J, the gap between germline ends came to 11 bases. The CDR3 bases are TGTGCCAGCAGCCCCTGGGCTAAAGATACGCAGTATTTT. It yields the protein CASSPWAKDTQYF. The full variable domain, its missing parts supplied by reference TRBV7-2 and TRBJ2-3, is GAGVSQSPSNKVTEKGKDVELRCDPISGHTALYWYRQSLGQGLEFLIYFQGNSAPDKSGLPSDRFSAERTGGSVSTLTIQRTQQEDSAVYLCASSPWAKDTQYFGPGTRLTVL.

This sequence joins TRBV6-5 and TRBJ2-7; D gene unclear. CDR3 length equals 13 residues. Germline CDR1 MNHEY, CDR2 SVGAGI. Trimming shortened V by 3 bases and J by 3 bases, and 9 bases separated the two germline ends. CDR3 DNA sequence: TGTGCCAGCAGTTATCGGGTGAACTACGAGCAGTACTTC. Its translation: CASSYRVNYEQYF.

This clone was seen more than once but under ten times. The chain has TRBV24-1 and TRBJ1-4; possibly TRBD1 for D (5 bases). Germline-derived CDR1 and CDR2 are KGHDR and SFDVKD. Trimming pared 3 bases from V and 0 bases from J, leaving 7 bases between. CDR3 size: 15 residues. CDR3 nucleotides: TGTGCCACCAGTGATGGGGCTTCAACTAATGAAAAACTGTTTTTT. Amino acid sequence: CATSDGASTNEKLFF.

This chain connects TRBV7-2 to TRBJ2-3; TRBD2 might be the D (6 bases). V dropped 5 bases and J dropped 6 bases, with 9 bases sitting between them. CDR1 is SGHTA, CDR2 FQGNSA, per germline. This CDR3 contains 12 residues. The CDR3 sequence: CASSAGFDTQYF. CDR3 nucleotide sequence: TGTGCCAGCAGCGCGGGGTTCGATACGCAGTATTTT. The full variable domain, completed using reference TRBV7-2 and TRBJ2-3, is GAGVSQSPSNKVTEKGKDVELRCDPISGHTALYWYRQSLGQGLEFLIYFQGNSAPDKSGLPSDRFSAERTGGSVSTLTIQRTQQEDSAVYLCASSAGFDTQYFGPGTRLTVL.